This TCR beta chain was profiled in a study of blood T cell repertoires in COVID-19. Turning to the study itself: There were acute and convalescent COVID-19 samples, and they came from the United States, Italy and Spain. Sources were T cells, B-cell-depleted T cells, or PBMCs; the material itself was cDNA or gDNA.

CDR3 size: 13 residues. Trimming took off 3 bases at V and 6 bases at J, with 8 bases between the two ends. Per germline, CDR1 KGHSH and CDR2 LQKENI. Authors' methods: Reference gene primer amplification gave nucleated cell count estimates. Clones were read by immunoSEQ multiplex PCR, and TCRdb kept only the in-frame ones, dropping some. V, J and clone size are those of that table, while D and trimming were read from the DNA. This table holds 25,000 to 35,000 clones, about two thirds found once. This sequence was found in a human donor in a cohort sampled during active COVID-19. This chain links TRBV18 with TRBJ1-4; D is unclear. The sequencing sample was made of peripheral blood. The chain's CDR3 is CASSPSQDEKLFF. In nucleotides, the CDR3 is TGTGCCAGCTCACCTTCTCAGGATGAAAAACTGTTTTTT.